Described below is a single T cell receptor beta chain sequence and its context. Antigen: not known. The record originates from a study of cytomegalovirus exposure and HLA in healthy donors. This CDR3 spans 13 amino acids. With 4 bases removed from V and 7 bases from J, the gap between germline ends came to 15 bases. Looked up from germline, CDR1 is SGDLS and CDR2 is YYNGEE. Vbeta (60) and Jbeta (13) primers were used in the PCR. The repertoire was sequenced with immunoSEQ multiplex PCR; TCRdb's copy has only in-frame clones and lacks some. Of about 120,000 clones in the sample, around 67% were seen once. Study-level results: A later analysis linked a missense DCLRE1C variant to TCR beta V- and J-gene trimming.

The chain combines TRBV9 with TRBJ2-7, with unresolved D. This sequence originates from a woman aged 40 to 50 in good health and CMV-seronegative. Sequenced material: PBMCs. CDR3 in amino acids: CASSPRGREEQYF. CDR3 DNA: TGTGCCAGCAGCCCTAGAGGCAGAGAAGAGCAGTACTTC. The entire variable domain, with the rest obtained from reference TRBV9 and TRBJ2-7, is as follows: DSGVTQTPKHLITATGQRVTLRCSPRSGDLSVYWYQQSLDQGLQFLIQYYNGEERAKGNILERFSAQQFPDLHSELNLSSLELGDSALYFCASSPRGREEQYFGPGTRLTVT.